Listed below are T cell receptor beta chains from one sample, sequenced in a study of T cell clonotyping in hematopoietic cell transplantation. The repertoire was sequenced with immunoSEQ multiplex PCR; TCRdb's copy has only in-frame clones and lacks some. Seen here are around 15,000 clones, just over 90% observed once, and the top ten hold 1.8%. Sequencing used peripheral blood mononuclear cells, obtained before stem cell transplant. The origin of the receptors is a man aged 18 to 30 with biphenotypic leukemia. Some clones in this sample may be carry-over from other donors' samples. Each CDR3 is given with its conserved first and last residue. A D gene is named only where the DNA matches it firmly. Clone size is not always given. Where it is, it says once, few, many or a class for expanded clones.

J: TRBJ2-2; V: TRBV4-1; size: NA; D: TRBD1; CDR3: CASSPTQGDTGELFF; DNA: TGCGCCAGCAGCCCAACCCAGGGGGACACCGGGGAGCTGTTTTTT
J: TRBJ1-5; V: TRBV6-7; size: NA; D: TRBD1; CDR3: CASSSGTVASYSNQPQHF; DNA: TGTGCCAGCAGTTCCGGGACAGTCGCCTCTTATAGCAATCAGCCCCAGCATTTT
J: TRBJ2-7; V: TRBV30; size: NA; D: NA; CDR3: CASLTGSYEQYF; DNA: TGTGCCTCCTTAACAGGTTCCTACGAGCAGTACTTC
J: TRBJ2-5; V: TRBV30; size: NA; D: TRBD2; CDR3: CAWALAGAETQYF; DNA: TGTGCCTGGGCATTAGCGGGGGCAGAGACCCAGTACTTC
J: TRBJ2-1; V: TRBV5-6; size: NA; D: NA; CDR3: CASSFSRGYEQFF; DNA: TGTGCCAGCAGCTTCAGCCGGGGGTATGAGCAGTTCTTC
J: TRBJ2-7; V: TRBV7-2; size: NA; D: TRBD1; CDR3: CASSDYIQGGKEYEQYF; DNA: TGTGCCAGCAGCGACTACATACAGGGGGGAAAGGAGTACGAGCAGTACTTC
J: TRBJ2-7; V: TRBV7-8; size: NA; D: TRBD2; CDR3: CASSFRGGTTPHEQYF; DNA: TGTGCCAGCAGCTTTCGGGGGGGGACAACACCACACGAGCAGTACTTC
J: TRBJ1-5; V: TRBV28; size: NA; D: NA; CDR3: CASSGWEGEPQHF; DNA: TGTGCCAGCAGTGGTTGGGAGGGGGAGCCCCAGCATTTT
J: TRBJ1-2; V: TRBV7-2; size: NA; D: TRBD1; CDR3: CASSLWGQGEGYTF; DNA: TGTGCCAGCAGCCTATGGGGACAGGGCGAGGGCTACACCTTC
J: TRBJ2-7; V: TRBV19; size: NA; D: NA; CDR3: CASSAPRGFHEQYF; DNA: TGTGCCAGTAGTGCACCCAGGGGTTTCCACGAGCAGTACTTC
J: TRBJ1-6; V: TRBV29-1; size: NA; D: NA; CDR3: CSVRIGGSDSPLHF; DNA: TGCAGCGTTAGAATCGGGGGCTCGGATTCACCCCTCCACTTT
J: TRBJ1-1; V: TRBV5-1; size: NA; D: TRBD1; CDR3: CASSLLPTGDMNTEAFF; DNA: TGCGCCAGCAGCTTATTACCTACAGGGGACATGAACACTGAAGCTTTCTTT
J: TRBJ2-4; V: TRBV2; size: NA; D: NA; CDR3: CASTDQPGAIQYF; DNA: TGTGCCAGCACCGATCAACCAGGGGCCATCCAGTACTTC
J: TRBJ2-3; V: TRBV4-3; size: NA; D: NA; CDR3: CASSQDWQVHNTQYF; DNA: TGCGCCAGCAGCCAAGATTGGCAGGTACATAATACGCAGTATTTT
J: TRBJ1-3; V: TRBV30; size: NA; D: NA; CDR3: CAWSKDLGNTIYF; DNA: TGTGCCTGGAGTAAGGATCTCGGAAACACCATATATTTT
J: TRBJ1-5; V: TRBV6-5; size: once; D: NA; CDR3: CASSSLRLGSNQPQHF; DNA: TGTGCCAGCAGTTCGTTGAGGTTGGGGAGCAATCAGCCCCAGCATTTT
J: TRBJ2-7; V: TRBV27; size: NA; D: NA; CDR3: CASSSQGEFNYEQYF; DNA: TGTGCCAGTTCTTCACAGGGAGAGTTTAACTACGAGCAGTACTTC
J: TRBJ2-7; V: TRBV6-6; size: NA; D: NA; CDR3: CASSLNDEQYF; DNA: TGTGCCAGCAGCTTAAACGACGAGCAGTACTTC
J: TRBJ1-6; V: TRBV7-2; size: NA; D: NA; CDR3: CASSLRQGDSPLHF; DNA: TGTGCCAGCAGCTTGAGGCAGGGCGATTCACCCCTCCACTTT
J: TRBJ1-2; V: TRBV7-2; size: NA; D: NA; CDR3: CASSPYQSPYGYTF; DNA: TGTGCCAGCAGCCCCTACCAGAGCCCCTATGGCTACACCTTC
J: TRBJ1-2; V: TRBV7-2; size: NA; D: NA; CDR3: CASSLARNNYGYTF; DNA: TGTGCCAGCAGCTTGGCCAGGAACAACTATGGCTACACCTTC
J: TRBJ1-5; V: TRBV19; size: once; D: NA; CDR3: CASSMLTSNQPQHF; DNA: TGTGCCAGTAGTATGCTAACTAGCAATCAGCCCCAGCATTTT
J: TRBJ1-2; V: TRBV10-3; size: NA; D: NA; CDR3: CAISDGGGYGGYTF; DNA: TGTGCCATCAGTGATGGTGGGGGGTACGGCGGCTACACCTTC
J: TRBJ1-2; V: TRBV30; size: NA; D: NA; CDR3: CAWSPSGGYTF; DNA: TGTGCCTGGAGTCCCTCGGGAGGCTACACCTTC
J: TRBJ1-1; V: TRBV18; size: few; D: NA; CDR3: CASSPVTRTEAFF; DNA: TGTGCCAGCTCACCTGTCACCCGCACTGAAGCTTTCTTT
J: TRBJ1-1; V: TRBV6-5; size: NA; D: TRBD1; CDR3: CASSYQGGSTEAFF; DNA: TGTGCCAGCAGTTACCAGGGGGGGTCCACTGAAGCTTTCTTT
J: TRBJ2-7; V: TRBV6-1; size: NA; D: TRBD2; CDR3: CASSEASGSSYEQYF; DNA: TGTGCCAGCAGTGAAGCTAGCGGGAGCTCCTACGAGCAGTACTTC
J: TRBJ1-2; V: TRBV28; size: NA; D: TRBD1; CDR3: CASSLSGGPSTGGYTF; DNA: TGTGCCAGCAGTTTATCAGGGGGCCCCTCAACTGGTGGCTACACCTTC
J: TRBJ2-2; V: TRBV6-5; size: NA; D: NA; CDR3: CASSYSKTGELFF; DNA: TGTGCCAGCAGTTACTCGAAGACCGGGGAGCTGTTTTTT
J: TRBJ2-7; V: TRBV28; size: NA; D: NA; CDR3: CAISPTTLGNEQYF; DNA: TGTGCCATTAGTCCAACGACCCTCGGGAACGAGCAGTACTTC
J: TRBJ1-5; V: TRBV28; size: NA; D: NA; CDR3: CASSPGENQPQHF; DNA: TGTGCCAGCAGTCCAGGGGAAAATCAGCCCCAGCATTTT
J: TRBJ1-1; V: TRBV20-1; size: once; D: NA; CDR3: CSATLITEAFF; DNA: TGCAGTGCTACTTTAATTACTGAAGCTTTCTTT
J: TRBJ1-2; V: TRBV30; size: NA; D: NA; CDR3: CAWSVGLGNYGYTF; DNA: TGTGCCTGGAGTGTTGGGCTAGGGAACTATGGCTACACCTTC
J: TRBJ1-2; V: TRBV5-1; size: NA; D: TRBD1; CDR3: CASSPGTGGYGYTF; DNA: TGCGCCAGCAGCCCCGGGACAGGGGGCTATGGCTACACCTTC
J: TRBJ1-3; V: TRBV30; size: NA; D: NA; CDR3: CAWSGRPPSLSGNTIYF; DNA: TGTGCCTGGAGTGGAAGGCCGCCTTCTCTCTCTGGAAACACCATATATTTT
J: TRBJ2-7; V: TRBV5-6; size: NA; D: NA; CDR3: CASSASGEQYF; DNA: TGTGCCAGCAGTGCCAGCGGGGAGCAGTACTTC
J: TRBJ2-7; V: TRBV5-6; size: NA; D: TRBD1; CDR3: CASSLSLWTGSYEQYF; DNA: TGTGCCAGCAGCTTGAGTTTGTGGACAGGGTCCTACGAGCAGTACTTC
J: TRBJ2-1; V: TRBV5-8; size: NA; D: NA; CDR3: CASSIFHRPELFF; DNA: TGTGCCAGCAGCATATTCCACAGGCCTGAGCTGTTCTTC
J: TRBJ1-1; V: TRBV4-1; size: NA; D: NA; CDR3: CASSQDRGAGDTEAFF; DNA: TGCGCCAGCAGCCAAGATCGCGGCGCAGGAGACACTGAAGCTTTCTTT
J: TRBJ1-4; V: TRBV30; size: NA; D: TRBD1; CDR3: CAWSAGTGNEKLFF; DNA: TGTGCCTGGAGCGCCGGGACAGGGAATGAAAAACTGTTTTTT
J: TRBJ2-3; V: TRBV29-1; size: NA; D: NA; CDR3: CSVEDGAATDTQYF; DNA: TGCAGCGTTGAAGATGGGGCTGCGACAGATACGCAGTATTTT
J: TRBJ2-7; V: TRBV2; size: once; D: TRBD1; CDR3: CASSRMTGGRDEQYF; DNA: TGTGCCAGCAGTCGAATGACAGGGGGGAGAGACGAGCAGTACTTC
J: TRBJ2-7; V: TRBV25-1; size: NA; D: NA; CDR3: CASSDPTSYEQYF; DNA: TGTGCCAGCAGTGATCCTACCTCCTACGAGCAGTACTTC
J: TRBJ1-4; V: TRBV7-9; size: NA; D: NA; CDR3: CAGDRAGEKLFF; DNA: TGTGCCGGCGATCGGGCTGGAGAAAAACTGTTTTTT
J: TRBJ2-3; V: TRBV11-2; size: NA; D: TRBD2; CDR3: CASSLDRRGGTDTQYF; DNA: TGTGCCAGCAGCTTAGATCGGCGGGGGGGCACAGATACGCAGTATTTT
J: TRBJ1-5; V: TRBV19; size: once; D: NA; CDR3: CASNGRDNQPQHF; DNA: TGTGCCAGTAATGGCAGGGACAATCAGCCCCAGCATTTT
J: TRBJ2-2; V: TRBV6-5; size: NA; D: NA; CDR3: CASSEGGRTGELFF; DNA: TGTGCCAGCAGCGAGGGGGGCCGCACCGGGGAGCTGTTTTTT
J: TRBJ1-1; V: TRBV30; size: NA; D: NA; CDR3: CAWIRENTEAFF; DNA: TGTGCCTGGATCAGGGAGAACACTGAAGCTTTCTTT
J: TRBJ1-1; V: TRBV29-1; size: NA; D: NA; CDR3: CSVAGGYGDTEAFF; DNA: TGCAGCGTGGCCGGGGGGTATGGAGACACTGAAGCTTTCTTT
J: TRBJ2-1; V: TRBV27; size: NA; D: TRBD2; CDR3: CASSAASGSSYNEQFF; DNA: TGTGCCAGCAGTGCCGCTAGCGGGAGCTCCTACAATGAGCAGTTCTTC
J: TRBJ2-7; V: TRBV28; size: NA; D: NA; CDR3: CASSSGVDEQYF; DNA: TGTGCCAGCAGTTCCGGGGTCGACGAGCAGTACTTC